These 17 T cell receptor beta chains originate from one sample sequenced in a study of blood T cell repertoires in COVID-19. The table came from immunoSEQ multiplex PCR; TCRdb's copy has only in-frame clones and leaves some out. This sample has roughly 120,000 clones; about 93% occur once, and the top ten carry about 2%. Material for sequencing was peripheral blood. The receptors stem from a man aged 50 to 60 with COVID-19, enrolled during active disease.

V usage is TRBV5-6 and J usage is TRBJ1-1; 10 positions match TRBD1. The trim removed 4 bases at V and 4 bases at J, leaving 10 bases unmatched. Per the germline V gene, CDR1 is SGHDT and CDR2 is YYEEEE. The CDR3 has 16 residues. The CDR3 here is CASSPDRGPFSTEAFF. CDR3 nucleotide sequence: TGTGCCAGCAGCCCAGACAGGGGGCCTTTTAGCACTGAAGCTTTCTTT.

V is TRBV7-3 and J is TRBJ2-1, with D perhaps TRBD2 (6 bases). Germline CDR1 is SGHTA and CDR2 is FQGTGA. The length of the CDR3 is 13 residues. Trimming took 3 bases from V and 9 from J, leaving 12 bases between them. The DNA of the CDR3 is TGTGCCAGCAGCTTCGGCGGGACGGGTGAGCAGTTCTTC. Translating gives CASSFGGTGEQFF. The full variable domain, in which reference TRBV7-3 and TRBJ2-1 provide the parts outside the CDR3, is GAGVSQTPSNKVTEKGKYVELRCDPISGHTALYWYRQSLGQGPEFLIYFQGTGAADDSGLPNDRFFAVRPEGSVSTLKIQRTERGDSAVYLCASSFGGTGEQFFGPGTRLTVL.

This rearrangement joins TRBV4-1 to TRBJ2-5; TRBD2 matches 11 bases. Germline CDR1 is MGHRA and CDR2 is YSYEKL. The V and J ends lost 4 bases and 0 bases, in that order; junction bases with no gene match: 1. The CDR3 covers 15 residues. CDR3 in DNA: TGCGCCAGCAGCCGGGGACTAGCGGACCAAGAGACCCAGTACTTC. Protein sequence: CASSRGLADQETQYF.

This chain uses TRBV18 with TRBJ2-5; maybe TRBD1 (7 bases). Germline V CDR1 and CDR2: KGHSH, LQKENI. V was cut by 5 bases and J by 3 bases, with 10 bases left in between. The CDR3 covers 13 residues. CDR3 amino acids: CASSGGTEETQYF. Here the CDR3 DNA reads TGTGCCAGCTCAGGAGGGACAGAAGAGACCCAGTACTTC. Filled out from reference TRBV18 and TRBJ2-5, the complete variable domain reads NAGVMQNPRHLVRRRGQEARLRCSPMKGHSHVYWYRQLPEEGLKFMVYLQKENIIDESGMPKERFSAEFPKEGPSILRIQQVVRGDSAAYFCASSGGTEETQYFGPGTRLLVL.

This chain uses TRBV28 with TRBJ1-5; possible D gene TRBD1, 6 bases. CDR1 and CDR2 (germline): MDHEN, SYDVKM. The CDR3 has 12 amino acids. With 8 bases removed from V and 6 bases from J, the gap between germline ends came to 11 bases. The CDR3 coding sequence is TGTGCCAGCGGGACACTCAGTCAGCCCCAGCATTTT. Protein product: CASGTLSQPQHF.

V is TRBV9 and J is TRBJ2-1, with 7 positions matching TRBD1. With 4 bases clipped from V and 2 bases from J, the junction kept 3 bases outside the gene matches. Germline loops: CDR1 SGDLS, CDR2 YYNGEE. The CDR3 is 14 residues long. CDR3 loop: CASSLGTAYNEQFF. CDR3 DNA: TGTGCCAGCAGCCTCGGGACAGCCTACAATGAGCAGTTCTTC. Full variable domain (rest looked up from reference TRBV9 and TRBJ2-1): DSGVTQTPKHLITATGQRVTLRCSPRSGDLSVYWYQQSLDQGLQFLIQYYNGEERAKGNILERFSAQQFPDLHSELNLSSLELGDSALYFCASSLGTAYNEQFFGPGTRLTVL.

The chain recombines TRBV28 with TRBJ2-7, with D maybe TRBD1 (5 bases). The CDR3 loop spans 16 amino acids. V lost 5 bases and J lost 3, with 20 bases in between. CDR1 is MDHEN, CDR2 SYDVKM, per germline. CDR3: CASSPQAGNYDYEQYF. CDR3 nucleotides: TGTGCCAGCAGTCCCCAGGCAGGGAATTATGACTACGAGCAGTACTTC.

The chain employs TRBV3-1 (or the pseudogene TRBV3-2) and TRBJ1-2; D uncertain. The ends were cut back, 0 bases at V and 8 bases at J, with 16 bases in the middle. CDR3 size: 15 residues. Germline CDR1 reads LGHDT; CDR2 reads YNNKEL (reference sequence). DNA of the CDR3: TGTGCCAGCAGCCAAGAGACACCGGATAGAAGAGGCTACACCTTC. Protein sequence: CASSQETPDRRGYTF.

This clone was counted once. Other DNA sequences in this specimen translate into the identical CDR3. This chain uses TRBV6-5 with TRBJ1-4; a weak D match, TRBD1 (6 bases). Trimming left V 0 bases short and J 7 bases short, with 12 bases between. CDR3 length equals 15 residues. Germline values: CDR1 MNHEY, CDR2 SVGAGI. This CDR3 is CASSYSSGVGEKLFF. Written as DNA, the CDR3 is TGTGCCAGCAGTTACTCGTCAGGGGTCGGTGAAAAACTGTTTTTT.

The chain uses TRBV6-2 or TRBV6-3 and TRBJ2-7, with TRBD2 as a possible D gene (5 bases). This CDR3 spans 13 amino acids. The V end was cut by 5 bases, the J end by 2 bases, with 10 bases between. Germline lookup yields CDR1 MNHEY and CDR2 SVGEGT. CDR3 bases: TGTGCCAGCAGTAGAACCGGGGCCTACGAGCAGTACTTC. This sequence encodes CASSRTGAYEQYF.

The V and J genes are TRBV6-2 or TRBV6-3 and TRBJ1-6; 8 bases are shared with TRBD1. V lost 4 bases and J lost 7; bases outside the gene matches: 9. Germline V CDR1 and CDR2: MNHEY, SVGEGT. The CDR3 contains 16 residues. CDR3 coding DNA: TGTGCCAGCAGTTCACCCCGGGACAGGACGAATTCACCCCTCCACTTT. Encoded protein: CASSSPRDRTNSPLHF.

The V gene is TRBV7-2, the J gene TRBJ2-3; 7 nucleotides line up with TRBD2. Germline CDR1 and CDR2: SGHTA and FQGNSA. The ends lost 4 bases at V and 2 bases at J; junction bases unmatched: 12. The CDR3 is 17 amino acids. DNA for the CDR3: TGTGCCAGCAGCTCACCGGGGGGAGCGGGATACACAGATACGCAGTATTTT. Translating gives CASSSPGGAGYTDTQYF.

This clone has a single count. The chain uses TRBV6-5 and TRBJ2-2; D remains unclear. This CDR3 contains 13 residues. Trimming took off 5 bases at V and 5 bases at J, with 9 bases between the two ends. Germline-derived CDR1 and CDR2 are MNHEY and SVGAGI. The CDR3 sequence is CASSRTETGELFF. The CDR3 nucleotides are TGTGCCAGCAGTCGTACTGAAACCGGGGAGCTGTTTTTT.

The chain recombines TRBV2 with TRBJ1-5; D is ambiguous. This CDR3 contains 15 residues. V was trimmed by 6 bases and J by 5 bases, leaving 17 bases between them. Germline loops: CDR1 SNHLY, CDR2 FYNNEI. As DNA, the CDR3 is TGTGCCAGCAGCATGGAGGGAGGACGGGATCAGCCCCAGCATTTT. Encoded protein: CASSMEGGRDQPQHF.

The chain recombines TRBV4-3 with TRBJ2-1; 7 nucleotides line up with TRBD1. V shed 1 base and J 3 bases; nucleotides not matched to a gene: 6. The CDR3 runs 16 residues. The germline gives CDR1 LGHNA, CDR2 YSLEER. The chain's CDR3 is CASSQGRGGGYNEQFF. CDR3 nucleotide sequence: TGCGCCAGCAGCCAAGGGCGAGGGGGCGGCTACAATGAGCAGTTCTTC.

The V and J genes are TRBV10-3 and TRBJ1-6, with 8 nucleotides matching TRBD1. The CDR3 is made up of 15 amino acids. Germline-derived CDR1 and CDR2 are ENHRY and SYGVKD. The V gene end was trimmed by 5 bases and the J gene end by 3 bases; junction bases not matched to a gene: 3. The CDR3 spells CAISIGQGYNSPLHF. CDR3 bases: TGTGCCATCAGTATTGGACAGGGCTATAATTCACCCCTCCACTTT.

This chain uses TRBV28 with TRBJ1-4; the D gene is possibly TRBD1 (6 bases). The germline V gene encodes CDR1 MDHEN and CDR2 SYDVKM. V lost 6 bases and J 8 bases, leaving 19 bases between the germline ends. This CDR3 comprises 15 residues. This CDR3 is CASSKPRGGKEKLFF. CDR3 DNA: TGTGCCAGCAGCAAGCCAAGGGGGGGTAAGGAAAAACTGTTTTTT. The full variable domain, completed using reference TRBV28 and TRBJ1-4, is DVKVTQSSRYLVKRTGEKVFLECVQDMDHENMFWYRQDPGLGLRLIYFSYDVKMKEKGDIPEGYSVSREKKERFSLILESASTNQTSMYLCASSKPRGGKEKLFFGSGTQLSVL.